This T cell receptor (beta chain) is from a study of OX40 agonist ivuxolimab in advanced cancers. At the level of the study: Ivuxolimab, an antibody acting as an agonist of OX40 (CD134), was used to treat patients. Partial responses were observed in three patients, of whom one had hepatocellular carcinoma and two had cutaneous melanoma.

With respect to this clone: Its cognate antigen is unknown.

Germline V CDR1 and CDR2: ENHRY, SYGVKD. The CDR3 is 14 amino acids. V was pared by 4 bases and J by 6 bases, with 14 bases between. Assay: immunoSEQ multiplex PCR; the TCRdb copy retains only in-frame clones and omits some. The table includes approximately 87,000 clones, around nine tenths detected once. Study-level points and caveats: Dose levels from 0.1 to 3.0 mg/kg saw CD4+ and CD8+ blood T cells expand clonally by week 6.

The origin of this receptor is an adult with an advanced solid tumor such as melanoma, head and neck, liver or kidney cancer. The chain links TRBV10-3 to TRBJ2-3; maybe TRBD2 (5 bases). The sequenced sample was CD4+ or CD8+ T cells sorted from blood, obtained in a trial of the OX40 agonist ivuxolimab. CDR3 nucleotides: TGTGCCATCAGTGTATTGGACTCTCGGGATACGCAGTATTTT. This encodes CAISVLDSRDTQYF.